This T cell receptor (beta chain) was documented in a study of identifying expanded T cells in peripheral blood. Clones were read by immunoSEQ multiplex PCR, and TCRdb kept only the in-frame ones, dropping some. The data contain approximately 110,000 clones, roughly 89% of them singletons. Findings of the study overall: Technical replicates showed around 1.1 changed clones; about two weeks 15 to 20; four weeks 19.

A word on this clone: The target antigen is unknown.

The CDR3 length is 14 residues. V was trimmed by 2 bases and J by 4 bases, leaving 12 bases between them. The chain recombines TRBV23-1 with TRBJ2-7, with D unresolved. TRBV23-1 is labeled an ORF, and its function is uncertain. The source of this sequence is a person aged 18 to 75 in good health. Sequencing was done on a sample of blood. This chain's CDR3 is CASSQGPPGYEQYF. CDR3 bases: TGCGCCAGCAGTCAAGGCCCGCCCGGGTACGAGCAGTACTTC.